The sequence of this TCR beta chain was determined in a study of T cell repertoires in cytomegalovirus infection. Study as a whole: Evidence of both CMV infection and a matching HLA type came from public TCR beta signatures.

Germline V lookup: CDR1 MNHEY, CDR2 SMNVEV (reference sequence). The V segment lost 0 bases and the J segment 5 bases; nucleotides outside the gene matches: 14. CDR3 length equals 20 residues. Study results and limitations: Carriers of CMV plus the relevant HLA were identified by cumulative public TCR beta family frequency. HLA-C-restricted CMV-specific TCR beta clonotypes were dominant in the ex vivo response.

MiXCR, applied by TCRdb to the reads, yields one record per CDR3 protein. Here the sample spans 900,000 to 950,000 distinct CDR3 sequences, around 32% being singletons. A word on this clonotype: What it binds is not known.

The chain has TRBV27 and TRBJ2-5; 14 bases align to TRBD2. This receptor was taken from a human donor in good health (CMV status not recorded). Some clones in this sample may be carry-over from other donors' samples. The source was cultured CD8+ T cells from PBMCs, collected from culture after CMV antigen stimulation. The CDR3 bases are TGTGCCAGCAGTTTATCTGGGACTAGCGGGGGCACTATCGGTTTGGAGACCCAGTACTTC. It codes for CASSLSGTSGGTIGLETQYF.